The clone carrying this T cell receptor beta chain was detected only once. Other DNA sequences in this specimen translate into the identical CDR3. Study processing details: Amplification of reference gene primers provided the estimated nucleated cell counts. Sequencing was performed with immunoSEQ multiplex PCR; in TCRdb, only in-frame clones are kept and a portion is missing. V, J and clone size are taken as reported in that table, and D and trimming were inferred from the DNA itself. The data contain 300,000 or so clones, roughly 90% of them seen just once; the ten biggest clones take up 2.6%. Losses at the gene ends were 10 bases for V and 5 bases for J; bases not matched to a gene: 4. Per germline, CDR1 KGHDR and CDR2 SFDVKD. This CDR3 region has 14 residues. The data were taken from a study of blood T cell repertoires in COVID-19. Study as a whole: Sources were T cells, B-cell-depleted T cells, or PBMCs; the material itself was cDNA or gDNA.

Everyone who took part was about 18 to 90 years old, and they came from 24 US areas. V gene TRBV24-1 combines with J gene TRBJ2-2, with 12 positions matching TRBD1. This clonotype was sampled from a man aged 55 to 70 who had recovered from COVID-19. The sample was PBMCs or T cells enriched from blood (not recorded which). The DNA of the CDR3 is TGTGCCACAAAGGGACAGGGGGCGACCGGGGAGCTGTTTTTT. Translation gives CATKGQGATGELFF.